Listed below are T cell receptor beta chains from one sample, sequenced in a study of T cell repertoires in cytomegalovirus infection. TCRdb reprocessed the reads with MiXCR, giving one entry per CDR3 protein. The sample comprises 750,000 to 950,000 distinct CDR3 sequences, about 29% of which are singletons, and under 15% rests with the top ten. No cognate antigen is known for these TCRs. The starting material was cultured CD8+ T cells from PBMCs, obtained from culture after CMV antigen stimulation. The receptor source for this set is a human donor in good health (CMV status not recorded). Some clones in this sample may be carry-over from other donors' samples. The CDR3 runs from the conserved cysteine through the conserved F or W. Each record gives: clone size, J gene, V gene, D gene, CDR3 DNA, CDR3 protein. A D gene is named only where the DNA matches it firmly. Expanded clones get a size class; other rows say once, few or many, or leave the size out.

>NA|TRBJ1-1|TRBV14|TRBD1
TGTGCCAGCAGCCGCCGGGGACAGGGTCAGGGGGAAGCTTTCTTT
CASSRRGQGQGEAFF
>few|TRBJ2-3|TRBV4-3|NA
TGCGCCAGCAGCCTACATCAATCGGGGGCCCTCACAGATACGCAGTATTTT
CASSLHQSGALTDTQYF
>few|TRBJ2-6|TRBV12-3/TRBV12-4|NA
TGTGCCAGCAGACCCACAGGGCGAGGGCCCAACGTCCTGACTTTC
CASRPTGRGPNVLTF
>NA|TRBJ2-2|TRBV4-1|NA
TGCGCCAGCAGCCAAAAAGCAGGGGCAACCGGGGAGCTGTTTTTT
CASSQKAGATGELFF
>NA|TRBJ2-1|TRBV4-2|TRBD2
TGTGCCAGCAGCCAAGATAGCCCGGGGGGGCGAACCAATGAGCAGTTCTTC
CASSQDSPGGRTNEQFF
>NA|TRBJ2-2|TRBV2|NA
TGTGCCGCAGGGACGTCGAACACCGGGGAGCTGTTTTTT
CAAGTSNTGELFF
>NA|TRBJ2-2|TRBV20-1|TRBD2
TGCAGTGCCCCGGGACTAGGGGAGCTGTTTTTT
CSAPGLGELFF
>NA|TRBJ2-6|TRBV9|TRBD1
TGTGCCAGCAGCGTATCGGGACAGGGGTCTGAGGCCAACGTCCTGACTTTC
CASSVSGQGSEANVLTF
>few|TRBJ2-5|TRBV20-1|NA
TGCAGTGCTAGAGAAGTTTACCAGGGGGGGACCCAGTACTTC
CSAREVYQGGTQYF
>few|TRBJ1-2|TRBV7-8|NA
TGTGCCAGCAGCTACCCGGGGGGCGCTGGCTACACCTTC
CASSYPGGAGYTF
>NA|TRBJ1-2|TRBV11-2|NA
TGTGCCAGCAGCTTAGATGCCAGAGCTAACTATGGCTACACCTTC
CASSLDARANYGYTF
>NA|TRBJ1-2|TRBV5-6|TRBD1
TGTGCCAGCAGCTCCTCCGGGACAGGATTGATAACTATTGGCTACACCTTC
CASSSSGTGLITIGYTF
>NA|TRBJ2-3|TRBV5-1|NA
TGCGCCAGTTCCCCCCTAGTTATTGTCGCAGATACGCAGTATTTT
CASSPLVIVADTQYF
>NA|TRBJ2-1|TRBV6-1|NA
TGTGCCAGCAGTGAATGGAGGGGGATCTACAATGAGCAGTTCTTC
CASSEWRGIYNEQFF
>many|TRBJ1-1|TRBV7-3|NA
TGTGCCAGCAGCCCGGGACATCTAAACACTGAAGCTTTCTTT
CASSPGHLNTEAFF
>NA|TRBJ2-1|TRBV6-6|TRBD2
TGTGCCAGCAGTTACCTCCTTCGGGGGGACTCCTACAATGAGCAGTTCTTC
CASSYLLRGDSYNEQFF
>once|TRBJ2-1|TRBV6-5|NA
TGTGCCAGCAGCCCCGGCCTTCGGGTCGGTAATGAGCAGTTCTTC
CASSPGLRVGNEQFF
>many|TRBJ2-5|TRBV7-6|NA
TGTGCCAGCAGCTTCGGCCGACAGGACGGGACCCAGTACTTC
CASSFGRQDGTQYF
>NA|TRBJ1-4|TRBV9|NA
TGTGCCAGCAGCGTAGATGTCACGAGAGAAAAACTGTTTTTT
CASSVDVTREKLFF
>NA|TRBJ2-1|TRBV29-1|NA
TGCAGCGTTGATTTCGACAATGAGCAGTTCTTC
CSVDFDNEQFF
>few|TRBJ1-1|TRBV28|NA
TGTGCCAGCCGGGACCCGGGGACAATGAACACTGAAGCTTTCTTT
CASRDPGTMNTEAFF
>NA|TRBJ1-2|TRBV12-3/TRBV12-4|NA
TGTGCCAGCAGTTTAAACAGGGAGTACGATGGCTACACCTTC
CASSLNREYDGYTF
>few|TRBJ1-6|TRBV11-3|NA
TGTGCCAGCAGCCCCAGAGCGGGCTTGGCCCGTAATTCACCCCTCCACTTT
CASSPRAGLARNSPLHF
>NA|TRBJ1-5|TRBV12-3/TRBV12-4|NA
TGTGCCAGCAGTTTTGCTGGAGGAGGGAGCAATCAGCCCCAGCATTTT
CASSFAGGGSNQPQHF
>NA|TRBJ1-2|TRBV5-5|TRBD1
TGTGCCAGCAGCCAGGGACAGGGGGAGGACTTTGGCTACACCTTC
CASSQGQGEDFGYTF
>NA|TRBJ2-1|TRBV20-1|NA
TGCAGTGCCGAGAGGAGCTCGAGCTCCTACAATGAGCAGTTCTTC
CSAERSSSSYNEQFF
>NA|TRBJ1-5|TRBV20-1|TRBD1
TGCAGTGCTCGACAGGGAAAAGGCAATCAGCCCCAGCATTTT
CSARQGKGNQPQHF
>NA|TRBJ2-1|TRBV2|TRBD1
TGTGCCAGCAGCCCCAGACAGGGCAGTACCATTTACAATGAGCAGTTCTTC
CASSPRQGSTIYNEQFF
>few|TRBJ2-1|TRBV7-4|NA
TGTGCCAGCAGCTTACTCGGCAGGGGCGGGGATGAGCAGTTCTTC
CASSLLGRGGDEQFF
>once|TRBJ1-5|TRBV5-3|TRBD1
TGTGCCAGCAGTACAGGGGCTATGAGTCAGCCCCAGCATTTT
CASSTGAMSQPQHF
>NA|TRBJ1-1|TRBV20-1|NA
TGCAGTGCAAAGAACAGGAGACCAGGGGACACTGAAGCTTTCTTT
CSAKNRRPGDTEAFF
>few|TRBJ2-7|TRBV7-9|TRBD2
TGTGCCAGCAGTTCGATCGCGGGACTAGCGGGGGGCTTTCCCTACGAGCAGTACTTC
CASSSIAGLAGGFPYEQYF
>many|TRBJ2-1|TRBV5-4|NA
TGTGCCAGCAGCCCGGGTCATACCGGCTATGAGCAGTTCTTC
CASSPGHTGYEQFF
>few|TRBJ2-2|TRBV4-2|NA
TGTGCCAGCAGCGGAAGGGGAAGCTATAACGATCCGTCGAACACCGGGGAGCTGTTTTTT
CASSGRGSYNDPSNTGELFF
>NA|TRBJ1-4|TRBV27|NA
TGTGCCAGCAGTTTATCTGGGGGGCTGAGAGAAAAACTGTTTTTT
CASSLSGGLREKLFF
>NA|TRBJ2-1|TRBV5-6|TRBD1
TGTGCCAGCAGCCGCTGGACAGGGATCTACAATGAGCAGTTCTTC
CASSRWTGIYNEQFF
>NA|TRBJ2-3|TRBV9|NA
TGTGCCAGCAGCGTTCGGGACATCGGAGGGGATACGCAGTATTTT
CASSVRDIGGDTQYF
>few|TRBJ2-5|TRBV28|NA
TGTGCCAGCAGTTCACCCTTCGAAGGGCAAGAGACCCAGTACTTC
CASSSPFEGQETQYF
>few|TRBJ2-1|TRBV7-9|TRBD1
TGTGCCAGCAGCACGCGGACAGGGATCGATGAGCAGTTCTTC
CASSTRTGIDEQFF
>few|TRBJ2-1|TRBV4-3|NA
TGCGCCAGCAGCCAAGGATTTGGACTGTACAATGAGCAGTTCTTC
CASSQGFGLYNEQFF
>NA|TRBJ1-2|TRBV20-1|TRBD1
TGCAGTGCTAGGATCCGGGACAGGGTCGGAGGGGGCTACACCTTC
CSARIRDRVGGGYTF
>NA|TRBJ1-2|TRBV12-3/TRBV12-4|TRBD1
TGTGCCAGCAGTGCGTCCGGGACAGCCTATGGCTACACCTTC
CASSASGTAYGYTF
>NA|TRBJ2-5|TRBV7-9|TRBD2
TGTGCCAGCGGGGCTAGCGGACTCCAAGAGACCCAGTACTTC
CASGASGLQETQYF
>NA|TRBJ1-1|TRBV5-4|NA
TGTGCCAGCAGCAGCGTGGCAGACACTGAAGCTTTCTTT
CASSSVADTEAFF
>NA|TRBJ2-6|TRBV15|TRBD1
TGTGCCACCAGCGCCCGACACCCGACAGGGGGCGGACCGGCCAACGTCCTGACTTTC
CATSARHPTGGGPANVLTF
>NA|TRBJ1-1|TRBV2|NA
TGTGCCAGCAGTGAAGCCAGGGTGGGAACTGAAGCTTTCTTT
CASSEARVGTEAFF
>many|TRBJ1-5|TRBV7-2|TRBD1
TGTGCCAGCAGCCTCGGGGGGACAGTCAATCAGCCCCAGCATTTT
CASSLGGTVNQPQHF
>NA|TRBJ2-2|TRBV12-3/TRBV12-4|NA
TGTGCCAACAGTCCGGCCGGGGTCACCGGGGAGCTGTTTTTT
CANSPAGVTGELFF
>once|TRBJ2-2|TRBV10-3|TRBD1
TGTGCCATCAGCCGACCGATAAGACAGGGCTCCACCGGGGAGCTGTTTTTT
CAISRPIRQGSTGELFF
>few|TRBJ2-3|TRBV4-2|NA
TGTGCCAGCAGCCAAGAAAACTTCAGCACAGATACGCAGTATTTT
CASSQENFSTDTQYF
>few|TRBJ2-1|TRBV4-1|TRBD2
TGCGCCAGCAGCCAAGGGCCGGGACTAGCGGGCTACACCTACAATGAGCAGTTCTTC
CASSQGPGLAGYTYNEQFF
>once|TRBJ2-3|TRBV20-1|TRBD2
TGCAGTGCTAGAAAGACTAGCGGGGGGAGCACAGATACGCAGTATTTT
CSARKTSGGSTDTQYF
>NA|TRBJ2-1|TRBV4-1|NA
TGCGCCAGCAGCCCCGGGGTAGCGGTCTACAATGAGCAGTTCTTC
CASSPGVAVYNEQFF
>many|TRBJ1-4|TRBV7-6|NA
TGTGCCAGCAGCTTAGTTCGGCCTGGAACAACTAATGAAAAACTGTTTTTT
CASSLVRPGTTNEKLFF